The text below deals with one TCR beta chain. The antigen remains unidentified. From germline, CDR1 is SGHNT and CDR2 YENEEA. The CDR3 sequence is 15 residues long. V shed 7 bases, J shed 8 bases, and the junction held 9 bases outside the gene matches. Use of 60 Vbeta and 13 Jbeta primers characterized the PCR. Original processing methods: Later, 75 million to 100 million unique TCR beta chains were counted in an analysis, and roughly 11 million of them were shared. The protocol was immunoSEQ multiplex PCR, while the TCRdb copy is restricted to in-frame clones and leaves out a portion. Clone size and the V and J calls come from that table; the DNA yielded D and trimming. The table shows under 150,000 clones, with 79% occurring only once. The sample is drawn from a study of cytomegalovirus exposure and HLA in healthy donors. Whole-study findings and limits: Most TCR sequences were uncommon, yet certain public TCRs appeared in many donors.

This clonotype originated in a female donor in good health and CMV-seronegative. Sequencing was performed on PBMCs. The rearrangement joins TRBV11-3 to TRBJ2-2; 11 bases are shared with TRBD2. CDR3 sequence (DNA): TGTGCCAGCAACAGAAACTTAGCGGGAGGGGGGGAGCTGTTTTTT. Translated: CASNRNLAGGGELFF.